These 5 T cell receptor beta chains came from one sample sequenced in a study of blood T cell repertoires in COVID-19. Produced via immunoSEQ multiplex PCR; TCRdb's table is partial and in-frame only. The table records roughly 200,000 clones, approximately 85% of them present only once. Source material: PBMCs or T cells enriched from blood (not recorded which). These receptors all come from a man in his forties or fifties who had recovered from COVID-19.

The chain links TRBV7-9 to TRBJ2-3, with D possibly matching TRBD1 (6 bases). The germline V gene has CDR1 SEHNR and CDR2 FQNEAQ (reference sequence). The CDR3 consists of 14 residues. Trimming stripped 5 bases from V and 4 bases from J, with 13 bases between. The CDR3 DNA follows: TGTGCCAGCAGCGTAGTGCAGGGGTCAGATACGCAGTATTTT. Its translation is CASSVVQGSDTQYF. The full variable domain, with the rest looked up from reference TRBV7-9 and TRBJ2-3, is DTGVSQNPRHKITKRGQNVTFRCDPISEHNRLYWYRQTLGQGPEFLTYFQNEAQLEKSRLLSDRFSAERPKGSFSTLEIQRTEQGDSAMYLCASSVVQGSDTQYFGPGTRLTVL.

The rearrangement uses TRBV6-5 and TRBJ2-5; D unresolved. CDR1 MNHEY and CDR2 SVGAGI come from the germline V gene. The germline V and J ends were trimmed by 5 bases and 5 bases, with 18 bases remaining between them. The CDR3 runs to 15 residues. The CDR3 nucleotides are TGTGCCAGCAGTAACGAAGGTATTCTAGAGGAGACCCAGTACTTC. It encodes CASSNEGILEETQYF.

This chain connects TRBV15 to TRBJ1-5, with a weak D call TRBD1 (6 bases). The CDR3 runs 14 residues. Trimming shortened V by 7 bases and J by 5 bases, and 15 bases separated the two germline ends. Germline CDR1 and CDR2: LNHNV and YYDKDF (reference sequence). The DNA of the CDR3 is TGTGCCACCAAGGACAGATATACATATCAGCCCCAGCATTTT. Translated: CATKDRYTYQPQHF.

The V call is TRBV19, the J call TRBJ2-7; D gene uncertain. Per the germline V gene, CDR1 is LNHDA and CDR2 is SQIVND (reference sequence). V lost 2 bases, J lost 6 bases, and 14 bases lay in between. This CDR3 region has 14 residues. The CDR3 region has the DNA TGTGCCAGTAGTATAAGTCTATGGGCGCGCGAGCAGTACTTC. The encoded protein is CASSISLWAREQYF.

This clone has ten or more counts. The chain joins TRBV28 to TRBJ2-3; a weak D match, TRBD1 (5 bases). V was shortened by 3 bases and J by 2 bases, with 18 bases between the two germline ends. Germline V CDR1 and CDR2: MDHEN, SYDVKM. The CDR3 spans 17 residues. The CDR3 DNA reads TGTGCCAGCAGTTTTAATGCACAGGCAACCAACACAGATACGCAGTATTTT. Residues: CASSFNAQATNTDTQYF.